The rows below give T cell receptor beta chains drawn from one sample of a study of cytomegalovirus exposure and HLA in healthy donors. TCRdb keeps only in-frame clones here, not all; method: immunoSEQ multiplex PCR. The sample includes roughly 150,000 clones, roughly three quarters seen only once; the top ten take about 3.4%. Sequenced input: PBMCs. Receptors originate from a man aged 35 to 55 in good health and CMV-seronegative. CDR3s include the opening cysteine and the closing phenylalanine or tryptophan. The D gene is left open where the match is weak. The size of a clone is reported for some rows only, either as once, few or many, or as a class for expanded clones.

CDR3 protein	CDR3 DNA	D gene	J gene	V gene	clone size
CASSGRDRGTEAFF	TGTGCCAGCAGTGGCCGGGACAGGGGCACTGAAGCTTTCTTT	TRBD1	TRBJ1-1	TRBV6-1	-
CASSPLIRGYTEAFF	TGTGCCAGCAGCCCCCTTATCAGGGGGTACACTGAAGCTTTCTTT	TRBD1	TRBJ1-1	TRBV14	-
CASSEAGGYIQYF	TGTGCCAGCAGTGAAGCGGGGGGGTACATTCAGTACTTC	TRBD2	TRBJ2-4	TRBV25-1	-
CASSLRSGTQYF	TGTGCCAGCAGCCTCCGCTCAGGGACCCAGTACTTC	-	TRBJ2-5	TRBV11-2	-
CASSQDSPEQLTYEQYF	TGCGCCAGCAGCCAAGATAGCCCAGAGCAGCTCACCTACGAGCAGTACTTC	-	TRBJ2-7	TRBV4-1	-
CASISLGLANTGELFF	TGTGCCAGCATCAGCCTCGGACTAGCGAACACCGGGGAGCTGTTTTTT	TRBD2	TRBJ2-2	TRBV28	-
CASSGGQGASNEQFF	TGCGCCAGCAGCGGGGGACAGGGGGCTTCCAATGAGCAGTTCTTC	TRBD1	TRBJ2-1	TRBV5-1	-
CASSLAGRERSPLHF	TGCGCCAGCAGCTTGGCCGGCAGGGAACGATCACCCCTCCACTTT	-	TRBJ1-6	TRBV5-1	-
CASSRGLAASEQYF	TGTGCCAGCAGTAGAGGACTAGCGGCCTCCGAGCAGTACTTC	TRBD2	TRBJ2-7	TRBV27	-
CAISESGQAGSEQFF	TGTGCCATCAGTGAGTCGGGGCAGGCAGGAAGCGAGCAGTTCTTC	-	TRBJ2-1	TRBV10-3	-
CAWGLGQGDSPLHF	TGTGCCTGGGGCCTAGGACAGGGGGACTCACCCCTCCACTTT	TRBD1	TRBJ1-6	TRBV30	-
CASSLARQIQQYF	TGTGCCAGCAGCTTAGCACGACAGATCCAGCAGTACTTC	-	TRBJ2-7	TRBV7-2	-
CASSKTGVETQYF	TGTGCCAGCAGCAAAACAGGGGTAGAGACCCAGTACTTC	TRBD1	TRBJ2-5	TRBV9	-
CASSSTMGLGTDTQYF	TGTGCCAGCAGTTCCACCATGGGACTAGGCACAGATACGCAGTATTTT	TRBD2	TRBJ2-3	TRBV6-5	-
CAWSVSGTDAPQYF	TGTGCCTGGAGTGTATCCGGGACAGACGCACCTCAGTACTTC	TRBD1	TRBJ2-7	TRBV30	once
CASSPRLADNEQFF	TGTGCCAGCAGCCCACGCCTAGCGGACAATGAGCAGTTCTTC	TRBD2	TRBJ2-1	TRBV7-2	-
CASTWDRDGYEQYF	TGTGCCAGCACCTGGGACAGGGATGGTTACGAGCAGTACTTC	TRBD1	TRBJ2-7	TRBV28	-